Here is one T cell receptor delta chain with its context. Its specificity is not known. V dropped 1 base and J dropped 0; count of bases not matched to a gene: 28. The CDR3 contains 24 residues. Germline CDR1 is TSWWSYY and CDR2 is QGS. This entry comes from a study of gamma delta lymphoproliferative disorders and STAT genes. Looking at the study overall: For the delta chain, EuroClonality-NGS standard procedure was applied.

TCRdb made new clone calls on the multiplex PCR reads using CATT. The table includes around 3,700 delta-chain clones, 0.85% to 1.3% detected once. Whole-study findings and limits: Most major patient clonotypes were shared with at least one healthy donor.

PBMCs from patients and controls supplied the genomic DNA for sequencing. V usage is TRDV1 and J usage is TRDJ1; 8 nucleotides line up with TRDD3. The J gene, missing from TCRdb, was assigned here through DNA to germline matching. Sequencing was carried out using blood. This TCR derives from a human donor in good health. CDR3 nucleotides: TGTGCTCTTGGGGAACCGAAGCGGTTCCTGACCCATCTGGGGGACCAGGCGTACACCGATAAACTCATCTTT. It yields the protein CALGEPKRFLTHLGDQAYTDKLIF.